This record looks at one T cell receptor beta chain sequence and its context. Its cognate antigen has yet to be identified. It has no much larger one-base neighbor in the sample; base qualities were not kept. The data are from a study of radiotherapy plus CTLA-4 blockade in lung cancer (dated by TCRdb to 2017 to 2018). In terms of the full investigation: Objective responses were observed in approximately 19% of enrolled patients, and disease control was achieved in less than 40%.

Results and caveats for the whole study, not just this receptor: Increased serum interferon-beta after radiation, together with early dynamic changes in blood T cell clones, were reported to be the strongest predictors of response. After treatment with radiotherapy and ipilimumab, TCR clones that originated in tumors expanded in peripheral blood.

According to the germline V gene, CDR1 reads SGDLS and CDR2 reads YYNGEE. The CDR3 starts with the cysteine, ends with the phenylalanine, and has 15 residues. Only the CDR3 part of the read is kept: 45 bases, read in frame from the first base. Trimmed from V: 0 bases; trimmed from J: 12 bases; junction bases lacking a gene match: 8. The study tested focal radiation therapy combined with CTLA-4 blockade (ipilimumab) in patients with chemo-refractory metastatic non-small-cell lung cancer. Libraries were constructed by the immunoSEQ multiplex PCR assay. TCRdb stores this immuneACCESS table with in-frame sequences only. Part of the clones is absent; in the studies checked, under half of the shortfall reflects unresolved V genes, and no reason is known for the rest. The sample table records about 31,000 clones; 70% to 80% of these occur just once. The top ten clonotypes cover 7.5% to 8% of the sample.

The TCR sequence derives from a human donor with non-small cell lung cancer who had stable disease on radiotherapy plus ipilimumab. The specimen comprised peripheral blood, sampled from a patient treated with radiotherapy plus ipilimumab. The chain is made from TRBV9 and TRBJ1-6, with TRBD1 matching 8 junction bases. Read as DNA, the sequence is TGTGCCAGCAGCGTAGGTGGGACAGGAAGAGTACCCCTCCACTTT. Translated, this gives CASSVGGTGRVPLHF. This CDR3, with the reference TRBV9 and TRBJ1-6 proteins standing in past its ends, gives the full variable domain DSGVTQTPKHLITATGQRVTLRCSPRSGDLSVYWYQQSLDQGLQFLIQYYNGEERAKGNILERFSAQQFPDLHSELNLSSLELGDSALYFCASSVGGTGRVPLHFGNGTRLTVT.